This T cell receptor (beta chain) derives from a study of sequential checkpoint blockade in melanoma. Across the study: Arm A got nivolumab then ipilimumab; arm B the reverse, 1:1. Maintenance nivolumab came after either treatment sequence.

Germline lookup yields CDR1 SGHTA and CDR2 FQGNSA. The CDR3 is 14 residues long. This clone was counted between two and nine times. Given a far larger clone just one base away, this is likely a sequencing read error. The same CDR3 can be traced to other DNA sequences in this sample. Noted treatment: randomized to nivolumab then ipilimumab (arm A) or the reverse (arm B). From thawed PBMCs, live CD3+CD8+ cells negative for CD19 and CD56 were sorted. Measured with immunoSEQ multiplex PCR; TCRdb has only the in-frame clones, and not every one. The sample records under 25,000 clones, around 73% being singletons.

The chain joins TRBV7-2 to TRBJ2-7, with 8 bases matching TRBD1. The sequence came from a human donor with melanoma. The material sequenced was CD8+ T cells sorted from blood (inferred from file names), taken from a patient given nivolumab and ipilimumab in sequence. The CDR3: CASSPTGELYDQYF. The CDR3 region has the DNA TGTGCCAGCAGCCCGACAGGGGAGCTATACGATCAGTACTTC.